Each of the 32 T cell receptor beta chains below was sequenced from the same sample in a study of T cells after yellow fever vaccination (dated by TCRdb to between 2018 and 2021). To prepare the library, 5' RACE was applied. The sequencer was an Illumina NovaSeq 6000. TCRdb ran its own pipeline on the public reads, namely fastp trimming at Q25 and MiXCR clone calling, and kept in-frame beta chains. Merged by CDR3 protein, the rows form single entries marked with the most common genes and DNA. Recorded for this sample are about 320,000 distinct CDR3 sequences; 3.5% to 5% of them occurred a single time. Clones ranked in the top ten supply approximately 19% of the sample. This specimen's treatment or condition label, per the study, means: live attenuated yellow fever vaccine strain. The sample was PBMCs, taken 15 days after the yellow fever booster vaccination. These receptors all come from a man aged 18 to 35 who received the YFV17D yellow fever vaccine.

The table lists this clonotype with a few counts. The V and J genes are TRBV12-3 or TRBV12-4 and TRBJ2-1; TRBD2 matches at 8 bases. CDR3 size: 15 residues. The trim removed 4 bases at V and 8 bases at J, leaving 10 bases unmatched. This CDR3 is CASSWGQRGFDEQFF. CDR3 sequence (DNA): TGTGCCAGCAGTTGGGGGCAGCGGGGGTTCGATGAGCAGTTCTTC.

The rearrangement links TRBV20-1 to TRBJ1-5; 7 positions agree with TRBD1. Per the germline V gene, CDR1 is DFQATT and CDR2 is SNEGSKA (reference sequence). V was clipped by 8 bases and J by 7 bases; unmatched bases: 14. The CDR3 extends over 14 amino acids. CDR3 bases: TGCAGTCTCAGCAGGGGGGGTACGGGGCAGCCCCAGCATTTT. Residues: CSLSRGGTGQPQHF.

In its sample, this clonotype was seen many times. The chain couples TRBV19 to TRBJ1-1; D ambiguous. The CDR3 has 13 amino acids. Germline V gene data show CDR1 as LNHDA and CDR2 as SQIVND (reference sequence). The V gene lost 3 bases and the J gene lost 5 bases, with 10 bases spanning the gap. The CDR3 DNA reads TGTGCCAGTAGTATCGGGCCAAAGACTGAAGCTTTCTTT. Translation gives CASSIGPKTEAFF.

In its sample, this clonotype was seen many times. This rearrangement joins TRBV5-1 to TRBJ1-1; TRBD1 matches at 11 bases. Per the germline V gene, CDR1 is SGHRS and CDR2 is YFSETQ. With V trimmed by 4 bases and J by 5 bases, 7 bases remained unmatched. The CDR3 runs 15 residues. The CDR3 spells CASSHGQGAVTEAFF. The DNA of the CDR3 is TGCGCCAGCAGCCATGGACAGGGGGCGGTAACTGAAGCTTTCTTT.

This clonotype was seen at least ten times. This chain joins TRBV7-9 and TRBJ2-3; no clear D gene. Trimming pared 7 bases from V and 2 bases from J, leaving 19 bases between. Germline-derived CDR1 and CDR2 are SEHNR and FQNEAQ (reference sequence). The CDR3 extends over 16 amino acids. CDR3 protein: CASTPWASTYTDTQYF. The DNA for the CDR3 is TGTGCCAGCACCCCGTGGGCAAGTACCTACACAGATACGCAGTATTTT.

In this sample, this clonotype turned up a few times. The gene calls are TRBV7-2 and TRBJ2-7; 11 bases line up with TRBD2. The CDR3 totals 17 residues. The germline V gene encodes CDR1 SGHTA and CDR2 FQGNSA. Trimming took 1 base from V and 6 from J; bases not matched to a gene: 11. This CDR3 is CASSLEWIRLAGTEQYF. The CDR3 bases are TGTGCCAGCAGCTTAGAATGGATTAGACTAGCGGGGACCGAGCAGTACTTC.

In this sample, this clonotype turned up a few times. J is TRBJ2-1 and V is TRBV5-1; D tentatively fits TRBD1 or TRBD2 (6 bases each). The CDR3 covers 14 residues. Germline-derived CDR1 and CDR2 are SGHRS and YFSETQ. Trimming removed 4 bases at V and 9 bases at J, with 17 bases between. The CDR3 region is CASSQRGVVAEQFF. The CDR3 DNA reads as TGCGCCAGCAGCCAGAGGGGGGTTGTGGCTGAGCAGTTCTTC. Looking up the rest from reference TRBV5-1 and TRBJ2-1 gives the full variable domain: KAGVTQTPRYLIKTRGQQVTLSCSPISGHRSVSWYQQTPGQGLQFLFEYFSETQRNKGNFPGRFSGRQFSNSRSEMNVSTLELGDSALYLCASSQRGVVAEQFFGPGTRLTVL.

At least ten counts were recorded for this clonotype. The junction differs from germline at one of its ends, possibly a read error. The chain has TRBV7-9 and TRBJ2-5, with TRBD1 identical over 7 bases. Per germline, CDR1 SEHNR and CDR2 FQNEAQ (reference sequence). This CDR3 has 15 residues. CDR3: CASTLARDREETQYF. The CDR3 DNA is TGTGCCAGCACCTTAGCTCGGGACAGAGAAGAGACCCAGTACTTC.

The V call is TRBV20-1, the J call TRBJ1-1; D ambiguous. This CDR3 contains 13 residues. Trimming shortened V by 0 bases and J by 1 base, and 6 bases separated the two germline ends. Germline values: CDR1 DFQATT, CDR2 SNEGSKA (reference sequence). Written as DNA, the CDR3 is TGCAGTGCTAGAGATCCGGGGAACACTGAAGCTTTCTTT. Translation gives CSARDPGNTEAFF.

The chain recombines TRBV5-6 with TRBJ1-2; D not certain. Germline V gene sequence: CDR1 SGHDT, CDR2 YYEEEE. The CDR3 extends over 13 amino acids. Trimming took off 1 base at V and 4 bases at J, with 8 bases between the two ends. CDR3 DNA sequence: TGTGCCAGCAGCTTGTTAGCGACCTATGGCTACACCTTC. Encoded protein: CASSLLATYGYTF.

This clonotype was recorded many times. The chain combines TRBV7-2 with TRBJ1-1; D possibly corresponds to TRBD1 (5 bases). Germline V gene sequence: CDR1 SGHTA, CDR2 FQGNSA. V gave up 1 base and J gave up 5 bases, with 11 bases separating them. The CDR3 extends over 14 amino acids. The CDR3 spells CASSLGTGWTEAFF. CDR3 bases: TGTGCCAGCAGCTTAGGCACAGGTTGGACTGAAGCTTTCTTT.

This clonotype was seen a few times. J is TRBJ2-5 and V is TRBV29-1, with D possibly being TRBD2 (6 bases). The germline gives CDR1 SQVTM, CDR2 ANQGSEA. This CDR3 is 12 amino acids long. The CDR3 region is CSVEGSGETQYF. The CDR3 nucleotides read TGCAGTGTGGAGGGGTCGGGAGAGACCCAGTACTTC. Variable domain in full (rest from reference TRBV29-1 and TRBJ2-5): SAVISQKPSRDICQRGTSLTIQCQVDSQVTMMFWYRQQPGQSLTLIATANQGSEATYESGFVIDKFPISRPNLTFSTLTVSNMSPEDSSIYLCSVEGSGETQYFGPGTRLLVL.

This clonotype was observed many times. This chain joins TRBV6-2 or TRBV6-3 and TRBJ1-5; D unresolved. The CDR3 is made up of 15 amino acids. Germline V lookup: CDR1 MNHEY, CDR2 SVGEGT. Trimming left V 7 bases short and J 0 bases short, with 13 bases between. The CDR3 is CASTYNSDSNQPQHF. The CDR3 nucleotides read TGTGCCAGCACCTACAACAGCGATAGCAATCAGCCCCAGCATTTT.

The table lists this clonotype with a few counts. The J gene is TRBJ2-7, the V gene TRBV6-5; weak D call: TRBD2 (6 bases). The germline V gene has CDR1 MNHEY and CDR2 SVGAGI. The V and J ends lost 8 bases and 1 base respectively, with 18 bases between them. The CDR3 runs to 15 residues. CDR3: CASSLDGGKSYEQYF. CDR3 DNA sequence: TGTGCCAGCTCTCTCGACGGGGGTAAATCCTACGAGCAGTACTTC.

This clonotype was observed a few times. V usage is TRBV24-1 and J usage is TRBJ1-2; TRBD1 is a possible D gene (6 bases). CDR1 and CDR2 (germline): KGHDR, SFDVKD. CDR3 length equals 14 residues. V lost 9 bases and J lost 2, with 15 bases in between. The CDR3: CATQSGAPNYGYTF. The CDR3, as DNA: TGTGCCACCCAATCAGGGGCTCCAAACTATGGCTACACCTTC.

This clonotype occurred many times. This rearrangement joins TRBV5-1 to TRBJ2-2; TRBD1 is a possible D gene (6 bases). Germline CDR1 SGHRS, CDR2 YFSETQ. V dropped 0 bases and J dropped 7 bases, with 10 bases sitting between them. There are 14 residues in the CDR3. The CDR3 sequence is CASSLGTAGGELFF. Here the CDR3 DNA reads TGCGCCAGCAGCTTGGGGACAGCCGGCGGGGAGCTGTTTTTT. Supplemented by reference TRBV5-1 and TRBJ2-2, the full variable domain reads KAGVTQTPRYLIKTRGQQVTLSCSPISGHRSVSWYQQTPGQGLQFLFEYFSETQRNKGNFPGRFSGRQFSNSRSEMNVSTLELGDSALYLCASSLGTAGGELFFGEGSRLTVL.

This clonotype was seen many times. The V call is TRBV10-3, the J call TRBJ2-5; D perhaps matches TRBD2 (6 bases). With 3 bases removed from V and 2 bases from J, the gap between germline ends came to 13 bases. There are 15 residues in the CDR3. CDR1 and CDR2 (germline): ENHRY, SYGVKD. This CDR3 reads CAISDGGSGQETQYF. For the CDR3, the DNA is TGTGCCATCAGTGACGGCGGCAGCGGGCAAGAGACCCAGTACTTC.

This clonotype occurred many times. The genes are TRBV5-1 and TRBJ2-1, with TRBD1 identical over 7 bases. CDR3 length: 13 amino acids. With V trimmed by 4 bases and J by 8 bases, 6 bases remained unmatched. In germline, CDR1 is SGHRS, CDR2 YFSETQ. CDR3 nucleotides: TGCGCCAGCAGCCCGACAGGGCGCGATGAGCAGTTCTTC. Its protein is CASSPTGRDEQFF.

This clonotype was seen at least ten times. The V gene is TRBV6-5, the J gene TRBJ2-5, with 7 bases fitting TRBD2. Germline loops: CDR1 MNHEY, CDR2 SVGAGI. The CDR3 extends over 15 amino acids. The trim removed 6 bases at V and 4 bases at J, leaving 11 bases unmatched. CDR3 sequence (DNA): TGTGCCAGCAGGGGCCTCCTAGCGGCGGTAGAGACCCAGTACTTC. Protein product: CASRGLLAAVETQYF.

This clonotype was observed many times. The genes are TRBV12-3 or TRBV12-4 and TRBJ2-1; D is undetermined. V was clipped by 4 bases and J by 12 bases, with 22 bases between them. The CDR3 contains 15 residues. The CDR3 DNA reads TGTGCCAGCAGTTCCACCCTGCCTAGGCCCAAGTGGCAGTTCTTC. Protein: CASSSTLPRPKWQFF.

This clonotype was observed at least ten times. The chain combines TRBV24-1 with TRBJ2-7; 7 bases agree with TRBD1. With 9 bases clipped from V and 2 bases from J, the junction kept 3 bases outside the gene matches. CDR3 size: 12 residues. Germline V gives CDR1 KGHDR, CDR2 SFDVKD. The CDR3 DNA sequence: TGTGCCACCGGTCAGGGGGCCTACGAGCAGTACGTC. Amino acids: CATGQGAYEQYV.

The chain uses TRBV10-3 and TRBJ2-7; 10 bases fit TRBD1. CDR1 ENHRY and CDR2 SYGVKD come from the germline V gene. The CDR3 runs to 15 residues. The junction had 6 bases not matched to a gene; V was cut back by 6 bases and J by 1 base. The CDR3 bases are TGTGCCATCAGCGGTGGGGACAGGGGATCCTACGAGCAGTACGTC. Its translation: CAISGGDRGSYEQYV.

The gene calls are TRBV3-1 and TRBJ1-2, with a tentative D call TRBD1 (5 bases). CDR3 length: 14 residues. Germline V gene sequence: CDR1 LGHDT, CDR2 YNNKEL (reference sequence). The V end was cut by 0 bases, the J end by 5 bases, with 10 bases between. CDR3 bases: TGTGCCAGCAGCCAAGATCAGACAGCGTATGGCTACACCTTC. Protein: CASSQDQTAYGYTF.

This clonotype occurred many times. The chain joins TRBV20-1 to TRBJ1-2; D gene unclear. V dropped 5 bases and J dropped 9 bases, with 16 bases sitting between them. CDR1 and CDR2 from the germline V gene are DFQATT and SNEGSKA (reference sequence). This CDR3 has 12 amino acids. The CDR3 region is CSAAEITARYTF. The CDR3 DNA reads TGCAGTGCTGCCGAGATTACGGCACGCTACACCTTC.

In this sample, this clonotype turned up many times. CDR3 amino acids: CASRRERDSYEQYF. DNA of the CDR3: TGTGCCAGCAGGAGGGAACGGGACTCCTACGAGCAGTACTTC. This chain links TRBV6-5 with TRBJ2-7, with TRBD2 as a possible D gene (5 bases). V gave up 6 bases and J gave up 0 bases, with 12 bases separating them. The germline V gene has CDR1 MNHEY and CDR2 SVGAGI. The CDR3 has 14 residues.

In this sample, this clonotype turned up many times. The CDR3 nucleotides are TGTGCCAGCAGTTACTCTGCGACAGGGGGGTACGAGCAGTACTTC. It yields the protein CASSYSATGGYEQYF. The J gene is TRBJ2-7, the V gene TRBV6-5; 9 bases fit TRBD1. Germline assignment: CDR1 MNHEY and CDR2 SVGAGI. The CDR3 length is 15 residues. With 0 bases clipped from V and 4 bases from J, the junction kept 4 bases outside the gene matches.

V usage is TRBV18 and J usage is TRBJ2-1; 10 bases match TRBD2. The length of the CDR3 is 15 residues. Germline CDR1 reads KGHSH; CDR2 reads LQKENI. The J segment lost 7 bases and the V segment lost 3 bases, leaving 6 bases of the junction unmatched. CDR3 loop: CASSPSSGGENEQFF. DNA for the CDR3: TGTGCCAGCTCACCGTCCAGCGGGGGGGAAAATGAGCAGTTCTTC.

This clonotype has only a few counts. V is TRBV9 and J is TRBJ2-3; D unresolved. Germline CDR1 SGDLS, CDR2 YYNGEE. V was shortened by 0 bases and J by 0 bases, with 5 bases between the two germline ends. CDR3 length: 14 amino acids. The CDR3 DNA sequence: TGTGCCAGCAGCGTAGAGGGTAGCACAGATACGCAGTATTTT. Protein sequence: CASSVEGSTDTQYF.

The CDR3 nucleotides are TGTGCCAGCAGCCTTCAGGGATTCAATGAGCAGTTCTTC. Protein product: CASSLQGFNEQFF. This chain joins TRBV7-2 and TRBJ2-1, with D tentatively TRBD1 (5 bases). The ends were cut back, 5 bases at V and 6 bases at J, with 11 bases in the middle. Germline V gene data show CDR1 as SGHTA and CDR2 as FQGNSA. The CDR3 extends over 13 amino acids.

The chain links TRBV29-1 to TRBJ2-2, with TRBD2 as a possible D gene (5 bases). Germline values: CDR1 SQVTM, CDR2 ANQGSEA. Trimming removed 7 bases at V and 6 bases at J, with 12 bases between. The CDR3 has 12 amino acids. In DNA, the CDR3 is TGCAGCGGGCAGGAAGCGGCCGGGGAGCTGTTTTTT. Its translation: CSGQEAAGELFF.

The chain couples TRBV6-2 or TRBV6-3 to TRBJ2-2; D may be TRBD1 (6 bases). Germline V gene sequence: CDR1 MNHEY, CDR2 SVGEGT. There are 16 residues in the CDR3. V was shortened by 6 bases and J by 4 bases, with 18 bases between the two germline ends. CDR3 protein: CASRGPQGTPTGELFF. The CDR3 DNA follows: TGTGCCAGCAGAGGCCCCCAGGGGACACCCACCGGGGAGCTGTTTTTT.

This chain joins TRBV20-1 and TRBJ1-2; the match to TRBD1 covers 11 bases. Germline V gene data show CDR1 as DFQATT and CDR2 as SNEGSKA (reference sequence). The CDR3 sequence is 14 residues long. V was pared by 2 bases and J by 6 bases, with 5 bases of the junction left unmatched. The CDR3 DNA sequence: TGCAGTGCTAGAAGGACAGGGGGCGTCGATGGCTACACCTTC. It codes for CSARRTGGVDGYTF.